This T cell receptor (beta chain) was identified in a study of cytomegalovirus exposure and HLA in healthy donors (dated by TCRdb to about 2017). Regarding the complete study: An earlier analysis of several hundred of the donors reported approximately 300 Gb of sequence data and around 100 million unique TCR beta sequences obtained from around 170 million T cells. The aim of the study was to test whether cataloging public T cell receptors could identify signatures of past pathogen exposure. A later genetic analysis used genome-wide SNP genotypes for about 60% of the roughly 670 donors, treating that subset as a discovery cohort. A separate validation cohort of about 110 different subjects was used in addition to the 666-subject first cohort. To predict cytomegalovirus infection status, the study brought together high-throughput TCR immunosequencing, statistical association of individual TCRs with disease status, and machine learning. Every discovery cohort repertoire had been produced on one sequencing platform. An early release covering just under 650 HLA-typed donors comprised around 300 gigabases of sequencing data and 85 million to 100 million unique TCR sequences. Rather than using new phenotypic data, the later analysis identified candidate immune exposures from TCR beta sequences and from how often those sequences occurred across donors. Of the 300 to 500 genotyped donors, 81% were placed in the genetic ancestry cluster associated with self-reported Caucasian donors. Typing coverage varied by locus: about 629-640 donors for A, B, C, DRB1 and DQB1; 500 to 550 for DQA1; about 590 for DPA1; fewer than 480 for DPB1. Roughly 5 DR-DQ haplotypes were handled as single units for association and clustering, since linkage in the cohort was strong. On average, about 200,000 unique TCR beta nucleotide sequences were sequenced per donor among 300 to 500 genotyped donors of the cohort, with around 19% of those sequences being non-productive. In an earlier analysis of 500 to 650 of the donors, high-throughput TCR beta sequencing was used to judge whether each TCR beta V gene segment behaved as functional or pseudogenic. The study used immunosequencing to profile the T cell repertoires of 600 to 850 subjects and linked those repertoires to cytomegalovirus serostatus. To study patterns of TCR occurrence, a later analysis re-analyzed previously published TCR beta repertoires from 600 to 750 donors and added high-resolution HLA genotyping. Both class I and class II loci were covered by HLA typing, at four-digit resolution. Donor age, sex, ethnicity and CMV serostatus were compiled together with the repertoire data.

The cohort consisted of 600 or so healthy bone marrow donors. At the time of sampling, every cohort member was nominally healthy, though immune exposures that went unrecorded were likely present. The donor was CMV seronegative and belonged to the group of over 300 seronegative cohort members. Each donor provided a peripheral blood sample, and peripheral blood mononuclear cells were used for TCR beta sequencing. Genomic DNA was extracted from the blood cell samples with the Qiagen DNeasy Blood Extraction Kit. For this clone: This receptor's antigen is unknown. Qualities for individual bases were not recorded, and no much larger clone is one base off.

The CDR1 and CDR2 encoded by the germline V gene are SGHTA and FQGNSA. V and J are truncated by 1 base and 6 bases respectively, leaving an intervening sequence of 10 bases. The CDR3, from cysteine to phenylalanine, totals 14 residues. Only the CDR3 DNA stays, 42 bases, in frame from base 1. Results and caveats for the whole study, not just this receptor: According to the authors, the approach could potentially be generalized to other disease states and immunological phenotypes. According to a later analysis, parvovirus B19, influenza, CMV and Epstein-Barr virus appeared linked to several top co-occurrence clusters. The earlier analysis of 587 of the donors excluded roughly 16 rarely observed V segments, including chromosome 9 orphons, because counts were too low. The 87-base-pair reads could not distinguish some IMGT-functional V segments, including TRBV6-2 and TRBV6-3, so those segments were excluded. In a later analysis, more than 15,000 TCR beta sequences were associated with specific HLA alleles at a false discovery rate of 0.05. A cluster of highly shared sequence variants was judged likely to represent a technical artifact of the sequencing pipeline. Correlated functional status among segregating V segments might reflect linkage disequilibrium, but an unknown experimental factor could not be ruled out. A further reported finding was that TCR beta sequences accurately predicted the HLA-A and HLA-B alleles for most subjects in the first cohort. In a later analysis, the rate of TCR association differed among HLA loci, with DRB1 alleles having the most associated TCRs and HLA-C alleles having the fewest. The classifier was reported to diagnose cytomegalovirus status with high specificity and sensitivity in both the original cohort and the validation cohort. V-gene and J-gene trimming of TCR beta chains was associated with a missense DCLRE1C variant in a later genetic analysis, and the association was replicated in an independent cohort. Broadly in line with IMGT annotations, most TCR beta V segments showed up in productive rearrangements about 90% or about 30% of the time in an earlier analysis of 450 to 600 of the donors. Compared with the roughly 720-donor mean, donors in an Asian-associated ancestry cluster had fewer N-insertions in productive TCRs, according to a later genetic analysis. The presence/absence analyses assumed that sequencing depth was roughly uniform across donors, and that assumption may not be true. Assigning TCR associations to individual alleles was difficult when HLA alleles, especially DR and DQ, strongly co-occurred. In the study, some 160 TCR beta chains were listed as associated with cytomegalovirus. A later analysis found that most CMV-associated TCR beta chains appeared HLA-restricted, with HLA associations seemingly driven largely by CMV exposure. Immune exposure information for the cohort was limited to CMV serostatus. Only TCR beta chains were sequenced in this cohort, and the absence of alpha or paired-chain data limited detectable features. In vitro tests confirmed that a few of the cytomegalovirus-associated TCR beta chains recognize cytomegalovirus antigens. Most TCR sequences were seen in very few donors, while some public TCRs were found in many individuals. Because HLA typing was unavailable for some donors at each locus, only the typed subset was used in association tests. A later analysis found that HLA-associated TCR beta chains were more clonally expanded and had lower generation probabilities than equally common non-associated chains.

Libraries were prepared through the immunoSEQ multiplex PCR assay. For the multiplex PCR, a mixture combining 60 forward primers for TCR Vbeta segments and 13 reverse primers for TCR Jbeta segments was used. A multiplex PCR assay on genomic DNA amplified the CDR3 region of rearranged TCR beta genes. The amplified TCR beta libraries were sequenced on the Illumina HiSeq System as 87-base-pair reads. Under the source paper's analysis protocol: A later analysis tallied about 77 million unique TCR beta chains across the 700 or so repertoires, and roughly 11 million of those chains were shared by two or more donors. Raw reads were error-corrected and collapsed into unique sequences with a nearest-neighbor algorithm that merged closely related sequences to remove PCR and sequencing errors. Alignment of CDR3 sequences to IMGT reference sequences was used to assign V, D and J gene segments. Each retained sequence needed at least a six-nucleotide match to both a V gene segment and a J gene segment. A rearrangement counted as productive if the CDR3 had no stop codons and remained in frame with V and J, and every other rearrangement counted as non-productive. CDR3 was defined by IMGT convention, running from the second conserved V-encoded cysteine to the conserved J-encoded phenylalanine. Sequences without an unambiguous match to a single V gene segment were excluded from the earlier analysis of 450 to 750 of the donors. In an earlier analysis of 587 of the donors, V segments were called functional above 56.7% productive rearrangements and were called segregating when the between-donor standard deviation exceeded 5%. A statistical classification framework was built for diagnosing cytomegalovirus status from the catalog of TCR beta chain sequences. In a later analysis, V and J genes were assigned by comparing TCR nucleotide sequences against IMGT/GENE-DB human TR gene sequences. A later analysis assigned CDR3 sequences and most-parsimonious VDJ recombination scenarios with the TCRdist pipeline. In a later analysis, each TCR beta chain was defined by its CDR3 amino acid sequence together with its V-gene family, and reads without a unique V-gene family were excluded. In a later analysis, 450 to 600 highly shared, low-generation-probability nucleotide sequences were removed to address suspected cross-contamination and a sequencing artifact. In a later analysis, a clonal expansion index was calculated for each public chain from normalized within-repertoire ranks of inferred template counts. In a later analysis, generation probabilities were computed using a VDJ recombination model fitted to out-of-frame rearrangements, and the results were checked against IGoR. Hypergeometric tests were used in a later analysis to score TCR-TCR, TCR-HLA and TCR-CMV co-occurrence, with a repertoire-size bias correction applied to the TCR pairs. A later analysis estimated false discovery rates by permuting HLA or CMV assignments 20 times. A later analysis grouped co-occurring TCRs with DBSCAN, adding TCRdist sequence similarity when clustering within HLA-allele-positive subsets. For co-occurrence clustering, repertoires with fewer than 30,000 or more than 120,000 public chains were excluded, along with 4 to 6 repertoires with anomalous nucleotide sharing. In its TCRdb copy, this immuneACCESS table keeps in-frame sequences only and misses some clones. Where compared with another copy, unresolved V genes explain less than half of these, and the others have no known cause. That table supplies the V and J calls and clone size; D and trimming were determined from the DNA. The sample table lists around 140,000 clones, approximately 71% of them with a count of one. 0.75% to 0.95% of the sample rests with the top ten.

This receptor chain uses TRBV7-2 and TRBJ1-5, with a tentative D gene TRBD1 over 5 matching bases. The sequenced sample was PBMCs. This TCR derives from a woman aged 55-69 years in good health and CMV-seronegative. The DNA is TGTGCCAGCAGCTTAGGCGGGGGACGTCAGCCCCAGCATTTT. It specifies CASSLGGGRQPQHF.